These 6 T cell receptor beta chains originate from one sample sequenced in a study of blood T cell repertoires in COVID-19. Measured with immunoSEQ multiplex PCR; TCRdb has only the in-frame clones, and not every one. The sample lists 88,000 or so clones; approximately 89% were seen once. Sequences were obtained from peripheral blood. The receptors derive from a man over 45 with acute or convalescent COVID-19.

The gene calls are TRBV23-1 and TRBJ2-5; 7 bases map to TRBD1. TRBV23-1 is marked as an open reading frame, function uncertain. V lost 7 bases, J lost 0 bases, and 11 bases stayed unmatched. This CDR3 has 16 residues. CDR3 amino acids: CASTLGDSANQETQYF. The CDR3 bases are TGCGCCAGCACCCTAGGGGACAGCGCAAACCAAGAGACCCAGTACTTC.

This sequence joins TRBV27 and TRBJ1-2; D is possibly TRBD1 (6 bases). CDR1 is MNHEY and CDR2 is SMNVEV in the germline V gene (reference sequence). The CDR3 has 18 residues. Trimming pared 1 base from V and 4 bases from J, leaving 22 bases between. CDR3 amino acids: CASSLWGQNPGGTYGYTF. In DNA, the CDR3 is TGTGCCAGCAGTTTATGGGGGCAGAACCCGGGGGGAACCTATGGCTACACCTTC.

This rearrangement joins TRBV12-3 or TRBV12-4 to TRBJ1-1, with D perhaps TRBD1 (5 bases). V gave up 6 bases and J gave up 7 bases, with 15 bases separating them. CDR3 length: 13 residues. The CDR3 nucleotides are TGTGCCAGCAGATATACAGGATCAGGTGAAGCTTTCTTT. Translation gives CASRYTGSGEAFF.

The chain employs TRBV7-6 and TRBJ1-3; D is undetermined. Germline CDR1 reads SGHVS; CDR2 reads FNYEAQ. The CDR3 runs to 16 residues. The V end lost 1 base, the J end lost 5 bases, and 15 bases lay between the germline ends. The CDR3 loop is CASSLGVRGRRNTIYF. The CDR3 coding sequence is TGTGCCAGCAGCTTAGGAGTCAGAGGCCGTCGAAACACCATATATTTT.

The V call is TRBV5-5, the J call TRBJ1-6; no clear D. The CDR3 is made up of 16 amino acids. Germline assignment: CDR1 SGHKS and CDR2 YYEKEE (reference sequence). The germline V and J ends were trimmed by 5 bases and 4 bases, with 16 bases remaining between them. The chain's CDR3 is CASRDSRLPYNSPLHF. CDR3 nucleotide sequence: TGTGCCAGCAGGGACTCTCGGTTACCTTATAATTCACCCCTCCACTTT.

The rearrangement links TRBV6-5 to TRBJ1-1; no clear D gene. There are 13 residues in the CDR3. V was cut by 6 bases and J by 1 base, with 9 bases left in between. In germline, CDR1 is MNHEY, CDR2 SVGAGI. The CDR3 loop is CASSFQENTEAFF. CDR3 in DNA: TGTGCCAGCAGCTTTCAGGAGAACACTGAAGCTTTCTTT.